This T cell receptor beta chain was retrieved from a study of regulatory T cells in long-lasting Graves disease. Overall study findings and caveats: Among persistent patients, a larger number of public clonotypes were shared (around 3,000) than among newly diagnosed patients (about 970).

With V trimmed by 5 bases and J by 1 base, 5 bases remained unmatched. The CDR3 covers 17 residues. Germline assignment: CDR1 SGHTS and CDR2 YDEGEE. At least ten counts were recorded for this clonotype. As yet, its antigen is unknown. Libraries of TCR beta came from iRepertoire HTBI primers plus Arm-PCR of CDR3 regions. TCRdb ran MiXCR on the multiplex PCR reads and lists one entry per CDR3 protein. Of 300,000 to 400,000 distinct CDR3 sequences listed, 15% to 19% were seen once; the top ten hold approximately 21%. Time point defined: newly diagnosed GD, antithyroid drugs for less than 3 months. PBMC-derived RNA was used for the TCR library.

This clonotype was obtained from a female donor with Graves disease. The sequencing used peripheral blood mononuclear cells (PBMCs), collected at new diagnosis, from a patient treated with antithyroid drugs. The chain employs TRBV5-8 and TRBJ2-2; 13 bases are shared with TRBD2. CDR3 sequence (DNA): TGTGCCAGCAGACTGACTAGCGGGAGGAAGAACACCGGGGAGCTGTTTTTT. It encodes CASRLTSGRKNTGELFF.